This T cell receptor beta chain was profiled in a study of low-dose radiotherapy and immunotherapy resistance in tumors. Study as a whole: It was 1 Gy per fraction every two weeks that Cohort 2 received, adding up to 13 Gy over 26 weeks. The authors gave intravenous cyclophosphamide 200 mg/m2 every two weeks, one day before radiation and immunotherapy.

The time point denotes: before trial treatment. The J segment lost 10 bases and the V segment lost 2 bases, leaving 5 bases of the junction unmatched. CDR3 length: 14 amino acids. Germline V gene data show CDR1 as MNHEY and CDR2 as SVGAGI. TRAV- and TRBV-specific primers primed first-strand cDNA, covering alpha and beta chains. Both a constant-region primer and a V-primer adapter served to amplify TCRs across roughly 20 PCR cycles. In vitro transcription amplified the mRNA that had been isolated. Each CDR3 protein is one row after TCRdb ran MiXCR on the reads. The sample yields 75,000 to 95,000 distinct CDR3 sequences, roughly 9% seen once. About this clonotype itself: A read error is the likely source, as a far larger clone sits one nucleotide away.

This sequence joins TRBV6-5 and TRBJ2-1, with 10 bases identical to TRBD1. The source is a male donor with prostate cancer. This sample comprised PBMCs, obtained before treatment. The CDR3 spells CASSYDRGRYEQFF. The DNA of the CDR3 is TGTGCCAGCAGTTACGACAGGGGGCGGTACGAGCAGTTCTTC.